This is a list of T cell receptor beta chains from one sample in a study of T-cell reconstitution after alpha-beta-depleted transplantation in children. One entry per CDR3 protein, called by TCRdb with MiXCR from the PCR reads. Among hundreds of thousands of distinct CDR3 sequences listed, about 16% were seen once. Sequencing used PBMCs, mostly from graft donor cells, obtained 360 days after TCRalphabeta/CD19-depleted stem cell transplant. The receptor set was obtained from a male patient aged 10 to 17 who had a stem cell transplant for acute lymphoblastic leukemia, so the T cells may come from the graft donor. Each CDR3 is given with its conserved first and last residue. Clone size is shown for a subset of rows, as once, few, many or a class of expanded clone.

v_gene	abundance	j_gene	CDR3aa
TRBV10-3	many	TRBJ2-1	CAIRRLAGGHEQFF
TRBV12-3/TRBV12-4	.	TRBJ2-7	CASSFSRGAYEQYF
TRBV12-5	.	TRBJ2-1	CASGLELAGSYNEQFF
TRBV18	.	TRBJ2-3	CASSSRRSTDTQYF
TRBV15	few	TRBJ2-5	CATSRPRNLQETQYF
TRBV4-1	.	TRBJ1-1	CASSQEKGTENTEAFF
TRBV18	.	TRBJ1-4	CASSPDRHHGGEKLFF
TRBV19	.	TRBJ2-1	CASLQPGLAHNEQFF
TRBV12-3/TRBV12-4	many	TRBJ2-5	CASSFRGKETQYF
TRBV12-3/TRBV12-4	few	TRBJ2-7	CASSRTGAGYEQYF
TRBV28	few	TRBJ2-5	CASSLGYRGPGETQYF
TRBV4-1	few	TRBJ2-7	CASSPDHGASGNLYEQYF
TRBV12-3/TRBV12-4	.	TRBJ2-1	CASSFIVDFWVNEQFF
TRBV20-1	few	TRBJ2-3	CSARDAFHTSGRRKVTQYF
TRBV24-1	few	TRBJ2-7	CATSDGGRGPREQYF
TRBV6-1	.	TRBJ2-1	CASLLAGGPNEQFF
TRBV24-1	many	TRBJ2-2	CATSDLGAGGELFF
TRBV9	many	TRBJ2-2	CASSVAKQLAGNTGELFF
TRBV4-1	few	TRBJ2-1	CASSQVTLAGADEQFF
TRBV12-3/TRBV12-4	few	TRBJ2-6	CASSPVPGTGPSGANVLTF